This TCR beta chain was sequenced for a study of T-cell reconstitution after alpha-beta-depleted transplantation in children. Germline V lookup: CDR1 SGHDT, CDR2 YYEEEE. The CDR3 runs to 16 residues. Trimming cost V 4 bases and J 2 bases; bases outside gene matches: 11. Findings of the study overall: It was reported that alpha-beta T cells came from several hundred expanded graft clones (about two months after transplant). Newly generated T cells supplied most T-cell counts and diversity one year post-transplant. The high TCRbeta diversity at day 60 in some patients came from surviving recipient T cells and thymic progenitors.

This clonotype was counted between two and nine times. What it recognizes is unknown. Unique molecular identifiers were used to barcode this TCRbeta library. TCRdb analysed the PCR reads with MiXCR anew, one entry per CDR3 protein. Among some 200,000 distinct CDR3 sequences listed, under 8.5% were seen once. This chain uses TRBV5-6 with TRBJ1-1, with TRBD1 matching over 7 bases. The TCR was taken from a male patient between 2 and 9 years old who had a stem cell transplant for acute myeloid leukemia, so the T cells may come from the graft donor. The sequences come from PBMCs, mostly from graft donor cells, collected 360 days after TCRalphabeta/CD19-depleted stem cell transplant. CDR3 sequence: CASSTNDRVGNTEAFF. The DNA for the CDR3 is TGTGCCAGCAGCACTAACGACAGGGTTGGAAACACTGAAGCTTTCTTT.